The T cell receptor beta chain under discussion was sequenced for a study of read filtering for tumor transcriptome and immune sequencing. As for the study in general: Per sample, TCR-region reads ranged about 3.5 to 11 million by IR-seq, about 75 to 1,300 by RNA-seq.

This library used about 360 ng RNA and molecular barcoded adaptors spanning alpha/delta and beta/gamma chains. MiXCR, applied by TCRdb to the reads, yields one record per CDR3 protein. The data hold approximately 14,000 distinct CDR3 sequences, with roughly 21% observed a single time. The CDR3 contains 17 residues. The V segment lost 3 bases and the J segment 4 bases; nucleotides outside the gene matches: 9. Germline V gene lookup returns CDR1 WSHSY and CDR2 SAAADI. V usage is TRBV10-2 and J usage is TRBJ2-2; TRBD1 matches at 9 bases. This clonotype was sampled from a donor at least 40 years old with multiple myeloma. Sequenced: a population of CD138-negative cells sorted from bone marrow. CDR3 coding DNA: TGCGCCAGCAGTGACTCCGGGACAGGGACGGTCACCGGGGAGCTGTTTTTT. The encoded protein is CASSDSGTGTVTGELFF.